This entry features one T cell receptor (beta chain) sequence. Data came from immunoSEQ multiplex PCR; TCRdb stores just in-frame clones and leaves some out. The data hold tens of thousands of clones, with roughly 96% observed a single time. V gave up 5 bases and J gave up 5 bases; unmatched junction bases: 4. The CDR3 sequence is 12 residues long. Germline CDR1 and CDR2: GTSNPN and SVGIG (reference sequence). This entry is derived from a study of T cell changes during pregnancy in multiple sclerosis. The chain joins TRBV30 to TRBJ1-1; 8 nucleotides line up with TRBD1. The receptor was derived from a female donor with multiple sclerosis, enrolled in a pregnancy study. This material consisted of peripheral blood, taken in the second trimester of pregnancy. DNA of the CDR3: TGTGCCTGGGACAGGGGCGGAACTGAAGCTTTCTTT. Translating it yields CAWDRGGTEAFF.